The entry below describes one T cell receptor (beta chain). These data are taken from a study of response to subunit inactivated influenza vaccine. TCRdb reanalysed the RT-PCR reads using MiXCR and keeps one entry per CDR3 protein. This table has roughly 700,000 distinct CDR3 sequences, roughly 13% appearing once. There are 16 residues in the CDR3. V shed 0 bases and J shed 4 bases, with 17 bases lying between them. Germline V gene data show CDR1 as DFQATT and CDR2 as SNEGSKA (reference sequence). The sequencing used PBMCs from blood, collected approximately 15 days before vaccination. The J gene is TRBJ2-3, the V gene TRBV20-1, with D possibly matching TRBD1 (6 bases). This receptor was taken from a man between 45 and 60 years old who received an inactivated influenza vaccine. CDR3 nucleotide sequence: TGCAGTGCTAGAGATTTGGGGGCGACCCTCCCAGATACGCAGTATTTT. Translating it yields CSARDLGATLPDTQYF.